The source of this TCR beta chain is a study of blood T cell repertoires in COVID-19. At the level of the study: Samples of COVID-19 (acute and convalescent) were obtained from the United States, Italy and Spain. Sample material is recorded as cDNA or gDNA derived from T cells, B-cell-depleted T cells, or PBMCs.

Generated by immunoSEQ multiplex PCR, the TCRdb table keeps only in-frame clones and is missing some. The sample holds around 400,000 clones, roughly 84% seen once. The TCR sequence derives from a young woman who had been exposed to COVID-19. The sample taken for sequencing was PBMCs or T cells enriched from blood (not recorded which).

The CDR3 protein is CASSPSGGPGETQYF. Here the CDR3 DNA reads TGTGCCAGCAGTCCGTCGGGGGGGCCGGGAGAGACCCAGTACTTC. This sequence joins TRBV28 and TRBJ2-5; 8 bases map to TRBD2. Germline assignment: CDR1 MDHEN and CDR2 SYDVKM. CDR3 size: 15 residues. Germline trimming cut 5 bases from V and 4 bases from J; bases unmatched to any gene: 9.